This T cell receptor beta chain stems from a study of cytomegalovirus exposure and HLA in healthy donors. Study as a whole: The platform used for the 120 validation repertoires matched that of the 500 to 850 first-cohort repertoires, a later analysis reported. Findings and limits, study-wide: Confirmation was obtained in vitro that a few CMV-associated chains are specific for CMV antigens. Cytomegalovirus association was assigned to about 150 TCR beta chains. Whilst most TCR sequences proved rare, a subset of public TCRs occurred across many donors.

Worth noting for this clone: The antigen is not known. One end of the junction varies from germline; a read error may be responsible.

Generated by immunoSEQ multiplex PCR, the TCRdb table keeps only in-frame clones and is missing some. The table has fewer than 400,000 clones, approximately 91% seen once; the top ten hold around 0.88%. Material: PBMCs. The receptor's source is a man aged 30 to 45 in good health and CMV-seronegative.

The CDR3 DNA sequence: TGCAGCGTTGAAGATCGGTCGAAAACCGGGGAGCTGTTTTTT. Amino acids: CSVEDRSKTGELFF. J is TRBJ2-2 and V is TRBV29-1; the D is unclear. The CDR3 consists of 14 residues. Germline CDR1 and CDR2: SQVTM and ANQGSEA.